This T cell receptor beta chain was obtained from a study of T-cell reconstitution after alpha-beta-depleted transplantation in children. Study-wide points: There were reportedly several hundred expanded graft clones from which alpha-beta T cells came about two months after transplant. The main origin of T-cell counts and diversity one year after transplant was newly produced T cells. The high TCRbeta diversity at day 60 in some patients came from surviving recipient T cells and thymic progenitors.

CDR3 length equals 16 residues. Germline V lookup: CDR1 SGHVS, CDR2 FQNEAQ. V was clipped by 1 base and J by 1 base, with 14 bases between them. It was with unique molecular identifiers that the TCRbeta library was prepared. TCRdb analysed the PCR reads with MiXCR anew, one entry per CDR3 protein. The data show about 78,000 distinct CDR3 sequences, with over 12% seen just once and 27% held by the top ten. This clonotype appeared a few times. No antigen is known for it. The sample in question was PBMCs, mostly from graft donor cells, obtained 180 days after TCRalphabeta/CD19-depleted stem cell transplant. The sequence was collected from a male patient aged 2-15 years who had a stem cell transplant for acute lymphoblastic leukemia, so the T cells may come from the graft donor. The gene calls are TRBV7-8 and TRBJ2-7; D remains ambiguous. The CDR3 protein is CASSLEKDALSYEQYF. The CDR3 bases are TGTGCCAGCAGCTTAGAGAAGGACGCCCTTTCCTACGAGCAGTACTTC.